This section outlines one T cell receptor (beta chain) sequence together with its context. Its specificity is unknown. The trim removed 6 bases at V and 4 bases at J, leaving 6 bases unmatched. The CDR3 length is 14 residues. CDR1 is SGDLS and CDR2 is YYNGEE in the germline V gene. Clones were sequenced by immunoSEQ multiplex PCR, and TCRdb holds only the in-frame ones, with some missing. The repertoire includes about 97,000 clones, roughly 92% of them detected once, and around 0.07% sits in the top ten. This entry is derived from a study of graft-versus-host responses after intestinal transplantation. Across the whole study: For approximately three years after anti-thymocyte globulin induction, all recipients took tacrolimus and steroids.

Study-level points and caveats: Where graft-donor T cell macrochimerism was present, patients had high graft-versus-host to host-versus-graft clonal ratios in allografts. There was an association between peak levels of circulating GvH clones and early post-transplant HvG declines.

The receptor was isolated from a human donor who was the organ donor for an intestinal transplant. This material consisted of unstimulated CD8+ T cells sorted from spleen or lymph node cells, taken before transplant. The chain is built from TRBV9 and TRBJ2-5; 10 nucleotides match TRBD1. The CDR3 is CASTLTGGTETQYF. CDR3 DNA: TGTGCCAGCACCCTGACAGGGGGCACAGAGACCCAGTACTTC.